This T cell receptor beta chain was captured by sequencing in a study of blood T cell repertoires in COVID-19. Study-wide background: Samples of COVID-19 (acute and convalescent) were obtained from the United States, Italy and Spain. In each case, the material was cDNA or gDNA derived from T cells, B-cell-depleted T cells, or PBMCs.

Per the germline V gene, CDR1 is SGHDT and CDR2 is YYEEEE. This CDR3 region has 12 residues. V was trimmed by 0 bases and J by 6 bases, leaving 6 bases between them. Only a few counts were recorded for this clone. Study processing details: The assay estimated nucleated cells by amplifying reference gene primers. Clones were read by immunoSEQ multiplex PCR, and TCRdb kept only the in-frame ones, dropping some. The V and J calls and clone size were taken over from that table, and D and trimming were inferred from the DNA. The sample yields about 140,000 clones, around nine tenths seen once. The chain recombines TRBV5-6 with TRBJ1-1, with D hard to call. Sequencing was done on a sample of peripheral blood. The source of this sequence is a human donor in a cohort sampled during active COVID-19. Here the CDR3 reads CASSLGGPEAFF. CDR3 sequence (DNA): TGTGCCAGCAGCTTGGGAGGCCCTGAAGCTTTCTTT. Based on the CDR3 plus reference TRBV5-6 and TRBJ1-1, the full variable domain is DAGVTQSPTHLIKTRGQQVTLRCSPKSGHDTVSWYQQALGQGPQFIFQYYEEEERQRGNFPDRFSGHQFPNYSSELNVNALLLGDSALYLCASSLGGPEAFFGQGTRLTVV.